The clone carrying this T cell receptor beta chain is labeled medium-sized. These data come from a study of blood T cell repertoires in COVID-19. Study-level background: COVID-19 samples collected from the United States, Italy and Spain covered acute and convalescent phases.

The V and J ends lost 8 bases and 0 bases respectively, with 14 bases between them. Germline CDR1 SNHLY, CDR2 FYNNEI. The CDR3 sequence is 15 residues long. Using immunoSEQ multiplex PCR, the repertoire was profiled, and TCRdb retains in-frame clones only, with some absent. The sample lists some 89,000 clones, 65% to 80% occurring once. The chain carries TRBV2 and TRBJ1-3; D is possibly TRBD1 (6 bases). The TCR comes from a man aged 70-80 years with acute or convalescent COVID-19. Sequences were obtained from peripheral blood. CDR3 sequence reads: CASGGGHTSGNTIYF. The CDR3 nucleotides read TGTGCCAGCGGTGGGGGACACACCTCTGGAAACACCATATATTTT. The full variable domain, completed using reference TRBV2 and TRBJ1-3, is EPEVTQTPSHQVTQMGQEVILRCVPISNHLYFYWYRQILGQKVEFLVSFYNNEISEKSEIFDDQFSVERPDGSNFTLKIRSTKLEDSAMYFCASGGGHTSGNTIYFGEGSWLTVV.